The sequence of this TCR beta chain was determined in a study of identical twins. Study outcomes and limitations: The same donors were not followed; conclusions instead depended on cross-sectional statistical analysis. Recombination models fit unrelated individuals' TCR alpha sharing but underestimated twins'. Fewer insertions marked abundant cord blood beta clonotypes; young adult naive trended weakly, memory not at all.

The CDR3 loop spans 15 amino acids. Trimming cost V 5 bases and J 2 bases, with 15 bases left between them. This clonotype appeared a few times. The antigen remains undetermined. TCRdb independently ran MiXCR on the 5' RACE reads; one entry per CDR3 protein. Here the sample spans more than 600,000 distinct CDR3 sequences, approximately 18% being singletons. The sample was also linked to a second study, of T cells expressing NK-cell markers. In that study: The study found these clonotypes also leading the CD3+CD56-NKG2C+ fraction in a handful of donors.

This receptor was taken from a woman aged 18 to 35 in good health. This chain uses TRBV12-3 or TRBV12-4 with TRBJ1-2; D is ambiguous. Sequencing was carried out using PBMCs. The CDR3 region has the DNA TGTGCCAGCAGTGGAACAGCCACATCAAACTATGGCTACACCTTC. Translated, it gives CASSGTATSNYGYTF.